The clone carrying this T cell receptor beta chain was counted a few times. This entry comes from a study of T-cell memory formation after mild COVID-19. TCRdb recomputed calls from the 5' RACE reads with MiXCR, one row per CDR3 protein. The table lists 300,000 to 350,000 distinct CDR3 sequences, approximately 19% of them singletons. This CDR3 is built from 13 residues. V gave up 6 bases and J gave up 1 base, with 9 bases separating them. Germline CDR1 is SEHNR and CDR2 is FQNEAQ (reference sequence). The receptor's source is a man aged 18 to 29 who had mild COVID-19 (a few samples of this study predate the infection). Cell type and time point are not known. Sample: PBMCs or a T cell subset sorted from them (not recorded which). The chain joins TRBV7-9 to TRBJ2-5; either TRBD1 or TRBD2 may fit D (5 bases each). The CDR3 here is CASRPGPQETQYF. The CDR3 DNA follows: TGTGCCAGCAGACCGGGACCCCAAGAGACCCAGTACTTC.